Following are 10 T cell receptor beta chains from one sample sequenced in a study of patients and donors after allogeneic stem cell transplantation. Each CDR3 protein is one row after TCRdb ran MiXCR on the RT-PCR reads. The sample has 25,000 to 40,000 distinct CDR3 sequences, more than 35% seen once. Specimen: blood, either unsorted or a sorted T cell fraction (not recorded which). The receptors stem from a human donor who was either an allogeneic HSCT recipient or a stem cell or donor lymphocyte infusion donor (not recorded which). It is not recorded whose cells these are; they may come from a transplant donor.

In its sample, this clonotype was seen a few times. The chain carries TRBV9 and TRBJ2-1; no clear D gene. V was cut by 1 base and J by 8 bases, with 10 bases left in between. This CDR3 is 13 amino acids long. Germline V lookup: CDR1 SGDLS, CDR2 YYNGEE. CDR3 nucleotides: TGTGCCAGCAGCGTATTCCTGAGAGATGAGCAGTTCTTC. It translates to CASSVFLRDEQFF.

The chain couples TRBV29-1 to TRBJ2-7, with D possibly TRBD1 on 6 matching bases. Trimming pared 4 bases from V and 3 bases from J, leaving 13 bases between. Germline V gene sequence: CDR1 SQVTM, CDR2 ANQGSEA. This CDR3 has 13 amino acids. CDR3 in amino acids: CSVVWTELYEQYF. The CDR3 region has the DNA TGCAGCGTTGTGTGGACAGAACTCTACGAGCAGTACTTC.

The V call is TRBV5-8, the J call TRBJ2-7; D tentatively fits TRBD1 or TRBD2 (5 bases each). V was trimmed by 1 base and J by 7 bases, leaving 12 bases between them. Germline lookup yields CDR1 SGHTS and CDR2 YDEGEE. This CDR3 spans 13 amino acids. The CDR3 loop reads CASSLRGRLEQYV. The CDR3 bases are TGTGCCAGCAGCTTGAGGGGACGGCTTGAGCAGTACGTC.

The gene calls are TRBV11-2 and TRBJ2-2; D remains unclear. This CDR3 is built from 13 residues. V shed 5 bases and J shed 6 bases, with 10 bases lying between them. In germline, CDR1 is SGHAT, CDR2 FQNNGV. Here the CDR3 DNA reads TGTGCCAGCAGCACCAATACGGCCGGGGAGCTGTTTTTT. Translation: CASSTNTAGELFF.

This chain joins TRBV7-9 and TRBJ1-3, with 9 positions matching TRBD1. CDR3 length: 14 amino acids. V trimming: 4 bases; J trimming: 4 bases; junction bases outside the gene matches: 2. Germline assignment: CDR1 SEHNR and CDR2 FQNEAQ (reference sequence). This CDR3 reads CASSWTGAGNTIYF. DNA of the CDR3: TGTGCCAGCAGCTGGACAGGGGCCGGAAACACCATATATTTT.

The chain recombines TRBV24-1 with TRBJ1-1; no clear D gene. CDR3 length: 12 amino acids. Germline V gene lookup returns CDR1 KGHDR and CDR2 SFDVKD. The germline V and J ends were trimmed by 4 bases and 8 bases, with 10 bases remaining between them. CDR3 amino acids: CATSDPGREAFF. Written as DNA, the CDR3 is TGTGCCACCAGTGACCCTGGACGCGAAGCTTTCTTT.

This clonotype has a handful of counts. This chain uses TRBV7-9 with TRBJ1-5; D is possibly TRBD1 (6 bases). The CDR3 is made up of 12 amino acids. Germline V gives CDR1 SEHNR, CDR2 FQNEAQ (reference sequence). V lost 3 bases and J 11 bases, leaving 11 bases between the germline ends. CDR3 region: CASSFTGTTQHF. The CDR3 DNA reads as TGTGCCAGCAGCTTCACAGGGACGACCCAGCATTTT.

The CDR3 region is CAISEPQTGNTEAFF. CDR3 bases: TGTGCCATCAGTGAGCCACAGACAGGCAACACTGAAGCTTTCTTT. The chain employs TRBV10-3 and TRBJ1-1; D possibly corresponds to TRBD1 (6 bases). The V and J ends lost 2 bases and 2 bases respectively, with 12 bases between them. The CDR3 contains 15 residues. Germline loops: CDR1 ENHRY, CDR2 SYGVKD.

The gene calls are TRBV12-3 or TRBV12-4 and TRBJ2-3; D might be TRBD2 (5 bases). The CDR3 has 12 amino acids. V gave up 4 bases and J gave up 5 bases, with 7 bases separating them. This CDR3 is CASSYTRDTQYF. DNA of the CDR3: TGTGCCAGCAGTTACACTAGAGATACGCAGTATTTT.

The chain combines TRBV4-1 with TRBJ2-1; 13 positions agree with TRBD2. Trimming removed 3 bases from V and 0 bases from J; junction bases left unmatched: 11. This CDR3 spans 20 amino acids. The germline gives CDR1 MGHRA, CDR2 YSYEKL. The DNA of the CDR3 is TGCGCCAGCAGCCACTTGCCGGGACTAGCGGGGTTAAGCTCCTACAATGAGCAGTTCTTC. Its protein is CASSHLPGLAGLSSYNEQFF.